This TCR beta chain appears in the sequencing data of a study of T-cell reconstitution after alpha-beta-depleted transplantation in children. Unique molecular identifiers tagged the TCRbeta library. One entry per CDR3 protein, called by TCRdb with MiXCR from the PCR reads. Counted here are some 350,000 distinct CDR3 sequences, about 9.4% occurring once; the ten biggest clones make up 2% to 2.5%. V was cut by 3 bases and J by 2 bases, with 8 bases left in between. The CDR3 runs 14 residues. Germline V gene lookup returns CDR1 MDHEN and CDR2 SYDVKM. The TCR was taken from a human donor who donated a stem cell graft to a child with acute lymphoblastic leukemia. The V and J genes are TRBV28 and TRBJ2-1; tentative D call: TRBD2 (6 bases). Sequenced here: PBMCs from the stem cell graft donor, sampled from the stem cell graft. CDR3 nucleotides: TGTGCCAGCAGTTTTACTAGCCCCTACAATGAGCAGTTCTTC. It translates to CASSFTSPYNEQFF.